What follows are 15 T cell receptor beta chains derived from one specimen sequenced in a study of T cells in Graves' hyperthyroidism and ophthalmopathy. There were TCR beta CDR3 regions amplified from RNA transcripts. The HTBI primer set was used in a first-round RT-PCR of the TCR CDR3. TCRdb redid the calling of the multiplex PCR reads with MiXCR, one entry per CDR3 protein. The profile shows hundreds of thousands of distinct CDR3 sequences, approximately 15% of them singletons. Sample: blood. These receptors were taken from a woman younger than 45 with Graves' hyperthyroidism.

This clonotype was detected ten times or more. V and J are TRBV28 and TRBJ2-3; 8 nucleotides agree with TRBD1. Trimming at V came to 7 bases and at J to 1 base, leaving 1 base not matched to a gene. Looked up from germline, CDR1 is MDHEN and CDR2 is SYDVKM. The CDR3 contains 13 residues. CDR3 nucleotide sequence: TGTGCCAGCACGGACAGGGGCACAGATACGCAGTATTTT. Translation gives CASTDRGTDTQYF.

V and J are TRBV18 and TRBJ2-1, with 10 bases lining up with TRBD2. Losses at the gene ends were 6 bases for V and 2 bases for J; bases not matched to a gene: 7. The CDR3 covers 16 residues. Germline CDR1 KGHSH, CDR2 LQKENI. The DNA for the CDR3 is TGTGCCAGCTCTGCGAGGACTAGCGGAACCTACAATGAGCAGTTCTTC. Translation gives CASSARTSGTYNEQFF.

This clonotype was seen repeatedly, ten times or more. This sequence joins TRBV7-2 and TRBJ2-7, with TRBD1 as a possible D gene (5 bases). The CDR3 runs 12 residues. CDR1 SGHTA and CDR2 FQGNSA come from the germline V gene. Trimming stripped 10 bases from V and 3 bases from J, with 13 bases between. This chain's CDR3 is CATALTDYEQYF. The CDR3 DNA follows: TGTGCCACCGCATTGACAGACTACGAGCAGTACTTC.

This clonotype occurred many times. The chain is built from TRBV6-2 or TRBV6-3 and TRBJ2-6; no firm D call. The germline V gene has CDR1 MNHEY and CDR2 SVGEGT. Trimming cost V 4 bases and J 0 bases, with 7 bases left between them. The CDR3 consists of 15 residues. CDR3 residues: CASSSQASGANVLTF. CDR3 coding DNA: TGTGCCAGCAGTTCCCAGGCCTCTGGGGCCAACGTCCTGACTTTC.

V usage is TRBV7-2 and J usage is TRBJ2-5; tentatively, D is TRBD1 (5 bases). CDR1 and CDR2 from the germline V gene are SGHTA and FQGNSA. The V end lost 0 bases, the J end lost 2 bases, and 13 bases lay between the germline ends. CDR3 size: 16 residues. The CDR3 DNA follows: TGTGCCAGCAGCTTAGCGATCGGCAGGGAACAAGAGACCCAGTACTTC. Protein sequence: CASSLAIGREQETQYF.

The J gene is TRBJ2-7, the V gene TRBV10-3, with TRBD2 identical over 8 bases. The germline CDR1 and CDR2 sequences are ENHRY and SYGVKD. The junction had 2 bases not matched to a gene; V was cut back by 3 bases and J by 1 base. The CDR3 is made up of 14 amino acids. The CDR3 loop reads CAISEGGRSYEQYF. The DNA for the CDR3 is TGTGCCATCAGTGAAGGCGGGAGGTCCTACGAGCAGTACTTC.

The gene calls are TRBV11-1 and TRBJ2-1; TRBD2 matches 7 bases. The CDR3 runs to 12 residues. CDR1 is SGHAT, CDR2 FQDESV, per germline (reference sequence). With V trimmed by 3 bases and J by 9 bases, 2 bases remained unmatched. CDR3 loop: CASSFPGGEQFF. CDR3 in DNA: TGTGCCAGCAGCTTCCCGGGGGGTGAGCAGTTCTTC.

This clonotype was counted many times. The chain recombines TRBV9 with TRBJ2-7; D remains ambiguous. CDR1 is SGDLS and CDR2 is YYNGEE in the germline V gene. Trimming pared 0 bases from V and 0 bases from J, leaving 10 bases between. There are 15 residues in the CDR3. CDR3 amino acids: CASSVDPVSSYEQYF. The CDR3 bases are TGTGCCAGCAGCGTAGATCCGGTTAGCTCCTACGAGCAGTACTTC.

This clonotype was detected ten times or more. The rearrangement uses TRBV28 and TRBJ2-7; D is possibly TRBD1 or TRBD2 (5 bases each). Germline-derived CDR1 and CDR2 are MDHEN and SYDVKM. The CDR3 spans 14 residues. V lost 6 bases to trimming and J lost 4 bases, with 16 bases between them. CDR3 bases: TGTGCCAGCAGCCCCGGGGCCTCACGTTACGAGCAGTACTTC. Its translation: CASSPGASRYEQYF.

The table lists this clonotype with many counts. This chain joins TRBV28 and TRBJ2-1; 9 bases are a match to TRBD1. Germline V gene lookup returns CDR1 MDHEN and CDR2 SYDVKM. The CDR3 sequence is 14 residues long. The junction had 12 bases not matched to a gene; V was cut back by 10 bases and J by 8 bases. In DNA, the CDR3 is TGTGCCACCAACCTACAGGGGGCTTCGGATGAGCAGTTCTTC. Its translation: CATNLQGASDEQFF. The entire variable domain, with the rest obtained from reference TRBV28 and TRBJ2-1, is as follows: DVKVTQSSRYLVKRTGEKVFLECVQDMDHENMFWYRQDPGLGLRLIYFSYDVKMKEKGDIPEGYSVSREKKERFSLILESASTNQTSMYLCATNLQGASDEQFFGPGTRLTVL.

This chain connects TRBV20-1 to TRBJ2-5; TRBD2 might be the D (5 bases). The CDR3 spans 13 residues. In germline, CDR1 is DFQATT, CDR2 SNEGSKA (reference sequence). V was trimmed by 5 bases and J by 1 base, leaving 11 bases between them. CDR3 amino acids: CSAQLGIQETQYF. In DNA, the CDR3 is TGCAGTGCTCAACTCGGGATCCAAGAGACCCAGTACTTC.

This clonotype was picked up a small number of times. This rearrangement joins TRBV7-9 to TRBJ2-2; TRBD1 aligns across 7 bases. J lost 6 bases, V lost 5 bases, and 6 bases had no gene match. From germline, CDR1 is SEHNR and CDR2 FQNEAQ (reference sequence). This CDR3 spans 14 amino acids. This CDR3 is CASSRAGTAGELFF. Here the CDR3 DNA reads TGTGCCAGCAGCCGAGCCGGGACAGCCGGGGAGCTGTTTTTT.

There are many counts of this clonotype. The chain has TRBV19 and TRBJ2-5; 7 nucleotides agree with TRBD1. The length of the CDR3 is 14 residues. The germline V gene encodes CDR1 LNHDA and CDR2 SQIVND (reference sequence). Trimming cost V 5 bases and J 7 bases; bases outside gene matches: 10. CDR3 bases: TGTGCCAGTAGTGAGGGCAGGTCAGGGGGGACCCAGTACTTC. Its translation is CASSEGRSGGTQYF.

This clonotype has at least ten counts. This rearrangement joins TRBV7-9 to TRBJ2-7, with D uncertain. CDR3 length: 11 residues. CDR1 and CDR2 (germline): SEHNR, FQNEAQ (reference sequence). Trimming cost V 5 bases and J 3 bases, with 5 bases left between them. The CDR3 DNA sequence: TGTGCCAGCAGCGTCTACTACGAGCAGTACTTC. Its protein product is CASSVYYEQYF.

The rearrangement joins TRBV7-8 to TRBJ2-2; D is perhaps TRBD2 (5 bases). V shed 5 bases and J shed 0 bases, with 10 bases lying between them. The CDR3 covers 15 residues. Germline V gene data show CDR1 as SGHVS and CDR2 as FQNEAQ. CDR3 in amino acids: CASSQRSTNTGELFF. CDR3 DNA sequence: TGTGCCAGCAGCCAGCGGAGCACGAACACCGGGGAGCTGTTTTTT. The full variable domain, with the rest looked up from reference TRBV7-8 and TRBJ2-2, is GAGVSQSPRYKVAKRGQDVALRCDPISGHVSLFWYQQALGQGPEFLTYFQNEAQLDKSGLPSDRFFAERPEGSVSTLKIQRTQQEDSAVYLCASSQRSTNTGELFFGEGSRLTVL.